The clone carrying this T cell receptor (beta chain) has more than one count but fewer than ten. The data are from a study of blood T cell repertoires in COVID-19. Overall study: Samples representing acute and convalescent COVID-19 were sourced from the United States, Italy and Spain.

This CDR3 is 15 amino acids long. CDR1 is SGHAT and CDR2 is FQDESV in the germline V gene (reference sequence). Trimming left V 5 bases short and J 0 bases short, with 13 bases between. Authors' processing steps: Quantification of nucleated cells was approximated via reference gene primer amplification. Assay used: immunoSEQ multiplex PCR; TCRdb lists only in-frame clones, some missing. From that table come the V and J calls and clone size; the DNA was used to work out D and trimming. The table shows about 150,000 clones, with 65% to 85% occurring only once. V and J are TRBV11-1 and TRBJ1-1, with D perhaps TRBD1 (5 bases). The sample was peripheral blood. The origin of this receptor is a woman aged 45-65 years with acute or convalescent COVID-19. The CDR3 nucleotides are TGTGCCAGCAGCCCAAGGGGCACGATGAACACTGAAGCTTTCTTT. Translated: CASSPRGTMNTEAFF.